This T cell receptor (beta chain) stems from a study of CD8 T cells in Susac syndrome. RNA was extracted with the RNeasy kit, and a quantity of about 0.45 to 1 ug was reverse transcribed using random hexamers. By means of immunoSEQ multiplex PCR, TCR beta CDR3 spanning 54 Vbeta and 13 Jbeta underwent amplification. In TCRdb, the immunoSEQ multiplex PCR reads were re-called with MiXCR into one record per CDR3 protein. The table has fewer than 150,000 distinct CDR3 sequences, around 94% seen once. As controls, healthy donors matched for age and sex were used. The material sequenced was CD8+ T cells from PBMCs. This clonotype was obtained from a human donor in good health.

The CDR3 spells CASSLIGTGGPGELFF. DNA for the CDR3: TGTGCCAGCAGTCTCATCGGGACAGGGGGTCCCGGGGAGCTGTTTTTT. This chain uses TRBV27 with TRBJ2-2; 11 nucleotides align to TRBD1. The junction had 8 bases not matched to a gene; V was cut back by 5 bases and J by 6 bases. From germline, CDR1 is MNHEY and CDR2 SMNVEV (reference sequence). The CDR3 has 16 residues.